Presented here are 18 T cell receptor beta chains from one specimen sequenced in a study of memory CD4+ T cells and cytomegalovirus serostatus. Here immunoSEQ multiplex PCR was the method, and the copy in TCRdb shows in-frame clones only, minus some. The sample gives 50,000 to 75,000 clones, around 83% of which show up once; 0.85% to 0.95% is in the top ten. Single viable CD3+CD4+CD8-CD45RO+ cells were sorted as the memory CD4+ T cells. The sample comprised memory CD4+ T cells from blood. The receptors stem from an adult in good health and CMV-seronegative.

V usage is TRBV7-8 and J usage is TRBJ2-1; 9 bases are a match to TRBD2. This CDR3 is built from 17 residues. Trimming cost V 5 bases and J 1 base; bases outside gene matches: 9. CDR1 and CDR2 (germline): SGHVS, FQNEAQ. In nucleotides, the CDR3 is TGTGCCAGCAGCCACCGGCGGGGGGGGAAATCCTACAATGAGCAGTTCTTC. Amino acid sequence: CASSHRRGGKSYNEQFF.

CDR3 DNA: TGTGCCAGCAGTGCAGGGGGCGCAACAGATACGCAGTATTTT. Translating it yields CASSAGGATDTQYF. The chain joins TRBV9 to TRBJ2-3; TRBD1 matches at 8 bases. Germline V lookup: CDR1 SGDLS, CDR2 YYNGEE. This CDR3 contains 14 residues. V trimming: 5 bases; J trimming: 3 bases; junction bases outside the gene matches: 5.

The CDR3 DNA reads as TGTGCCAGTAGCCGAGCCCTAGCGGGGGGTACAGATACGCAGTATTTT. Amino acids: CASSRALAGGTDTQYF. The chain combines TRBV19 with TRBJ2-3; 11 nucleotides align to TRBD2. Germline V gene sequence: CDR1 LNHDA, CDR2 SQIVND (reference sequence). CDR3 length: 16 residues. After removal of 6 bases from V and 3 bases from J, the junction contained 8 bases not matched to a gene.

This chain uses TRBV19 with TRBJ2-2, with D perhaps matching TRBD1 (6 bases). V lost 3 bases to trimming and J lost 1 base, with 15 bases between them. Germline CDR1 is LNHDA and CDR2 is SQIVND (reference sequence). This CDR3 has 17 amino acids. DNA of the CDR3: TGTGCCAGTAGTATCGGGACAAGGGCGATGAACACCGGGGAGCTGTTTTTT. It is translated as CASSIGTRAMNTGELFF.

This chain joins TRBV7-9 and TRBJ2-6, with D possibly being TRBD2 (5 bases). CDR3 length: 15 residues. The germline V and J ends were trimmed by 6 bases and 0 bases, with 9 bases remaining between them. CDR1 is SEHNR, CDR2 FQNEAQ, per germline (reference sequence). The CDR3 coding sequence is TGTGCCAGCAGGCTCGCGGGCTCTGGGGCCAACGTCCTGACTTTC. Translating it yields CASRLAGSGANVLTF.

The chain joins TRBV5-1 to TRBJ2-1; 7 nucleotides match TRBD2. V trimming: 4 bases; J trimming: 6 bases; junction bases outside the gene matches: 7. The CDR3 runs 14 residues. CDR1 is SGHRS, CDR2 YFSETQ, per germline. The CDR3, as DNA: TGCGCCAGCAGCCCAAGACCGGGGGGCAATGAGCAGTTCTTC. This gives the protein CASSPRPGGNEQFF.

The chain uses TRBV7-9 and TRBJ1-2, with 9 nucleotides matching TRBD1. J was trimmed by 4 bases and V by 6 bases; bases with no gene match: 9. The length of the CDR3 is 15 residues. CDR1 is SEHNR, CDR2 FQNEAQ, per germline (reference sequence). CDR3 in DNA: TGTGCCAGCAGGGGACAGGGCCGAGGGGGCTATGGCTACACCTTC. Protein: CASRGQGRGGYGYTF.

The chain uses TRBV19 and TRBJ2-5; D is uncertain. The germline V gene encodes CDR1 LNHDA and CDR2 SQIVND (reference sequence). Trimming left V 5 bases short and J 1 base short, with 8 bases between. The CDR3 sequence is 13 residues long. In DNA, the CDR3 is TGTGCCAGTAGTGGGCAGGTCCAAGAGACCCAGTACTTC. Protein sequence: CASSGQVQETQYF.

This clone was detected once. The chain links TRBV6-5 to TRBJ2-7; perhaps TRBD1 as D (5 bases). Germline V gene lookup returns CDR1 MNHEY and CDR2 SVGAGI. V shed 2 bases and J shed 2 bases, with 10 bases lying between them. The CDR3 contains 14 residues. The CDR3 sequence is CASSYDGRAYEQYF. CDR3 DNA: TGTGCCAGCAGTTACGATGGCAGGGCCTACGAGCAGTACTTC.

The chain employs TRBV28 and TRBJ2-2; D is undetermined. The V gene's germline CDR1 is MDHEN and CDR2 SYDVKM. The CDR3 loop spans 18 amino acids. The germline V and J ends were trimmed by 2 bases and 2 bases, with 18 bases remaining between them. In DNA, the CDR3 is TGTGCCAGCAGTTTACGCCGGGTGTCAGGTCAAAACACCGGGGAGCTGTTTTTT. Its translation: CASSLRRVSGQNTGELFF. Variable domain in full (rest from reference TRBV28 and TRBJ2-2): DVKVTQSSRYLVKRTGEKVFLECVQDMDHENMFWYRQDPGLGLRLIYFSYDVKMKEKGDIPEGYSVSREKKERFSLILESASTNQTSMYLCASSLRRVSGQNTGELFFGEGSRLTVL.

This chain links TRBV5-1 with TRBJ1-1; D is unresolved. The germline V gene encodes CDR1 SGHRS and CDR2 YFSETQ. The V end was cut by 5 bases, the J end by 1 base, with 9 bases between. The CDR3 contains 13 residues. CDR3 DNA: TGCGCCAGCAGAACGGTAGGGAACACTGAAGCTTTCTTT. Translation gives CASRTVGNTEAFF.

The DNA of the CDR3 is TGCAGTGCTAGAGACCTCCCTCGGAACTATTTT. It yields the protein CSARDLPRNYF. The rearrangement uses TRBV20-1 and TRBJ2-3, with D unclear. Between the trimmed V and J ends, which lost 0 bases and 15 bases, there was a span of 13 bases. This CDR3 comprises 11 residues. The germline V gene encodes CDR1 DFQATT and CDR2 SNEGSKA (reference sequence).

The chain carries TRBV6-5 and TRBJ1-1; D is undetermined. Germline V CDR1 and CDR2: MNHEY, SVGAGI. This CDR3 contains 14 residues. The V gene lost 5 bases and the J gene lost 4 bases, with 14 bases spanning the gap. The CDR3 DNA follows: TGTGCCAGCAGTCATGGAGGGCGGGCCACTGAAGCTTTCTTT. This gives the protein CASSHGGRATEAFF.

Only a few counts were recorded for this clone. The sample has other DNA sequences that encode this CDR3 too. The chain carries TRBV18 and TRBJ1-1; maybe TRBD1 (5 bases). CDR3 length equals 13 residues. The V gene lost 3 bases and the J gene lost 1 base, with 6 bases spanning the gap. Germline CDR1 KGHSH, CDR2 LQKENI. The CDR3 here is CASSPGGNTEAFF. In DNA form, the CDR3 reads TGTGCCAGCTCACCGGGGGGGAACACTGAAGCTTTCTTT. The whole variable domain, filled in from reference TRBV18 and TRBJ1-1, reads NAGVMQNPRHLVRRRGQEARLRCSPMKGHSHVYWYRQLPEEGLKFMVYLQKENIIDESGMPKERFSAEFPKEGPSILRIQQVVRGDSAAYFCASSPGGNTEAFFGQGTRLTVV.

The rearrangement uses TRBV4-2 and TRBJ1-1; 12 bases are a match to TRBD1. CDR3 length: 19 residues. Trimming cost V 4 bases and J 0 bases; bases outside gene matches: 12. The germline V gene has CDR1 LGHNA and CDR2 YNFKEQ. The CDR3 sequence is CASSPKGQGAWDMNTEAFF. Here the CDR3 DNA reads TGTGCCAGCAGCCCAAAGGGACAGGGGGCTTGGGATATGAACACTGAAGCTTTCTTT.

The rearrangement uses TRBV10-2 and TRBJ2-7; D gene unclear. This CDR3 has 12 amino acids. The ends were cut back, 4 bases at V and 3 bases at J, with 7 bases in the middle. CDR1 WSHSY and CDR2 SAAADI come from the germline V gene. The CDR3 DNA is TGCGCCAGCAGTGTAAACGGCTACGAGCAGTACTTC. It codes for CASSVNGYEQYF.

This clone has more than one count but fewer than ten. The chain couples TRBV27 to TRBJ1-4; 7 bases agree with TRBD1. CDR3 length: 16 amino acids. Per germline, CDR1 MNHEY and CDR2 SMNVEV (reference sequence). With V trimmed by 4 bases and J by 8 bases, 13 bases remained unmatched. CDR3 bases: TGTGCCAGCAGTTCCACGCCGGGACAGAGGGGCGAAAAACTGTTTTTT. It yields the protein CASSSTPGQRGEKLFF.

DNA for the CDR3: TGTGCTAGTGGTTTGTCTTCCAGGGGGCTCCCGGGACAAGAGACCCAGTACTTC. Protein: CASGLSSRGLPGQETQYF. This rearrangement joins TRBV12-5 to TRBJ2-5, with TRBD1 matching over 8 bases. The germline V gene encodes CDR1 LGHNT and CDR2 FRNRAP. Trimming at V came to 2 bases and at J to 2 bases, leaving 13 bases not matched to a gene. This CDR3 region has 18 residues.